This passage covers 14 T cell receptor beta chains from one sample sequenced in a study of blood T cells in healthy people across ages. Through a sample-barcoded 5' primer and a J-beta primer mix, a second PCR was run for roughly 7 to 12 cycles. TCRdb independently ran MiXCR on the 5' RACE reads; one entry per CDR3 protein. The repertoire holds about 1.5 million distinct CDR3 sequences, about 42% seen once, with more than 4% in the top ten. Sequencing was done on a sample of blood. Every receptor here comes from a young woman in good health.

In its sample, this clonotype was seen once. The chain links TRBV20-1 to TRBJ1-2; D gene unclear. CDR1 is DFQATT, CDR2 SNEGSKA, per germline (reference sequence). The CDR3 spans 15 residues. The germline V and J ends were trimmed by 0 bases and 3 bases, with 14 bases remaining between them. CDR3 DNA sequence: TGCAGTGCTAGAGATCTCGAGGATCCTTACTATGGCTACACCTTC. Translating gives CSARDLEDPYYGYTF.

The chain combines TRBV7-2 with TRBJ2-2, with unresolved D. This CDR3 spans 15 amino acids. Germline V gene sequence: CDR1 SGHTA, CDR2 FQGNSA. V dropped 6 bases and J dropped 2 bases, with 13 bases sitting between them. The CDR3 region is CASSPLGPNTGELFF. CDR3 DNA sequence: TGTGCCAGCAGTCCCCTCGGGCCCAACACCGGGGAGCTGTTTTTT. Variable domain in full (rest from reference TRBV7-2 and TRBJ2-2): GAGVSQSPSNKVTEKGKDVELRCDPISGHTALYWYRQSLGQGLEFLIYFQGNSAPDKSGLPSDRFSAERTGGSVSTLTIQRTQQEDSAVYLCASSPLGPNTGELFFGEGSRLTVL.

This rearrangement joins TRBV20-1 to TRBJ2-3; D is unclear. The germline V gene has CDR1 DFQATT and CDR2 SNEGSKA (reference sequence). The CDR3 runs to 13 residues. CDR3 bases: TGCAGCGCCACTTATGACGGTGCAGATACGCAGTATTTT. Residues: CSATYDGADTQYF.

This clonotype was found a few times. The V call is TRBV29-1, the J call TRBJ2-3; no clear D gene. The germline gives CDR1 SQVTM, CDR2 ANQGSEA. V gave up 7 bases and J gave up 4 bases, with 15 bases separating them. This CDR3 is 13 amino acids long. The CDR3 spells CSAIGELADTQYF. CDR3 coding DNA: TGCAGCGCCATTGGGGAATTGGCAGATACGCAGTATTTT.

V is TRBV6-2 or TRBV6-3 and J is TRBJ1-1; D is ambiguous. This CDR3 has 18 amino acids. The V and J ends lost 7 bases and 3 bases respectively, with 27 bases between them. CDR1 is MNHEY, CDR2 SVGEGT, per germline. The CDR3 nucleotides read TGTGCCAGCAAGGAGCTGTCGTGGTGGGGAACTCCGGACACTGAAGCTTTCTTT. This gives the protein CASKELSWWGTPDTEAFF.

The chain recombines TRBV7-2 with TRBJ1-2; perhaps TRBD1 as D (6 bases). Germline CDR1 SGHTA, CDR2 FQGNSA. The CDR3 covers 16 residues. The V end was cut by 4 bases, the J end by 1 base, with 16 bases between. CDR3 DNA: TGTGCCAGCAGCTCCCCCCGGACAGTCTATAACTATGGCTACACCTTC. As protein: CASSSPRTVYNYGYTF.

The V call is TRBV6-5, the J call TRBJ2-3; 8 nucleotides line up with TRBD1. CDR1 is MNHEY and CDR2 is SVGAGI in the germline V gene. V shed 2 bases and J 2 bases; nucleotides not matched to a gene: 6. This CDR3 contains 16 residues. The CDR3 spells CASSYVQGAHTDTQYF. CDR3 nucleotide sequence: TGTGCCAGCAGTTACGTGCAGGGGGCACACACAGATACGCAGTATTTT.

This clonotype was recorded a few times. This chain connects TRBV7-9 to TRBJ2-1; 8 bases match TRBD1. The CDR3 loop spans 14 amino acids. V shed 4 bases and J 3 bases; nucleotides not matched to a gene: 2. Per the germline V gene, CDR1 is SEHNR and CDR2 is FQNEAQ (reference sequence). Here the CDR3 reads CASSSDRVYNEQFF. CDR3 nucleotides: TGTGCCAGCAGCTCGGACAGGGTCTACAATGAGCAGTTCTTC.

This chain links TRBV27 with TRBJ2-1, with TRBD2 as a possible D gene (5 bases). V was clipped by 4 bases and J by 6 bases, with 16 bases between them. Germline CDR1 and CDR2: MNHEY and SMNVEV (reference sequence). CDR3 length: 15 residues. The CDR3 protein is CASSSLLQAANEQFF. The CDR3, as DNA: TGTGCCAGCAGTTCCCTCCTCCAAGCGGCCAATGAGCAGTTCTTC.

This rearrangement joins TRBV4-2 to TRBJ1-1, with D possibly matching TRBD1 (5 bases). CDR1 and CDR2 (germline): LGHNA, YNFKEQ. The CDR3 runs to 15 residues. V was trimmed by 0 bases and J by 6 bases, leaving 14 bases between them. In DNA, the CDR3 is TGTGCCAGCAGCCAAGATACGGGGGTTCGGCCTGAAGCTTTCTTT. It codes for CASSQDTGVRPEAFF.

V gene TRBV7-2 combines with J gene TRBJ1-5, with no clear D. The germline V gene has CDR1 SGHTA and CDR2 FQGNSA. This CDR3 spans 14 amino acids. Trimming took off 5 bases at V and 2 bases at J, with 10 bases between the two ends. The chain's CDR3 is CASSDFGGNQPQHF. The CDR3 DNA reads TGTGCCAGCAGCGACTTCGGAGGCAATCAGCCCCAGCATTTT.

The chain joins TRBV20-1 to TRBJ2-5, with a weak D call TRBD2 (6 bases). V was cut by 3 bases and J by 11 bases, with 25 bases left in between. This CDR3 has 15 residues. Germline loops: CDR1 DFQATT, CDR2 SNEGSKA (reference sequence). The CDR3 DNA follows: TGCAGTGCTAGGGGCGGGACGACGATATCCAATGAGCAGTACTTC. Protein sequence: CSARGGTTISNEQYF.

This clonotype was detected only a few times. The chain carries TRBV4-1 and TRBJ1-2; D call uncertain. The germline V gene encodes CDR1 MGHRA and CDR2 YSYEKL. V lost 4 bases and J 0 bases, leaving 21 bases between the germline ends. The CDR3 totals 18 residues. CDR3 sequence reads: CASSRTPSGGKANYGYTF. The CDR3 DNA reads TGCGCCAGCAGCCGAACACCTTCCGGAGGAAAAGCTAACTATGGCTACACCTTC.

In DNA form, the CDR3 reads TGTGCCAGCAGCTTACAGTTCGCCATGAACACTGAAGCTTTCTTT. Translation gives CASSLQFAMNTEAFF. The rearrangement uses TRBV7-2 and TRBJ1-1; D is undetermined. Germline CDR1 reads SGHTA; CDR2 reads FQGNSA. The CDR3 is 15 residues long. Deletions cut 2 bases from V and 0 bases from J, with 10 bases between. The entire variable domain, with the rest obtained from reference TRBV7-2 and TRBJ1-1, is as follows: GAGVSQSPSNKVTEKGKDVELRCDPISGHTALYWYRQSLGQGLEFLIYFQGNSAPDKSGLPSDRFSAERTGGSVSTLTIQRTQQEDSAVYLCASSLQFAMNTEAFFGQGTRLTVV.